This T cell receptor (beta chain) is from a study of cytomegalovirus exposure and HLA in healthy donors. The donors were members of the validation cohort comprising approximately 120 subjects, separate from the roughly 700-subject first cohort. The V and J ends lost 2 bases and 2 bases respectively, with 7 bases between them. The CDR3 contains 13 residues. Germline lookup yields CDR1 SGHNT and CDR2 YYREEE (reference sequence). This clone was found a few times. Its cognate antigen is unknown. Profiling relied on immunoSEQ multiplex PCR, and the TCRdb table lists in-frame clones only, not all of them. The repertoire holds over 200,000 clones, with around 80% as singletons. Study findings and constraints: The study recorded fewer than 200 TCR beta chains that were cytomegalovirus-associated. In the approximately 120 validation repertoires, a later analysis found that first-cohort TCR clusters tended to co-occur.

The sample taken for sequencing was PBMCs. The TCR sequence derives from a woman in her thirties in good health and CMV-seropositive. The chain employs TRBV5-4 and TRBJ2-5; D call uncertain. CDR3 DNA sequence: TGTGCCAGCAGCTTTTCAAATCAAGAGACCCAGTACTTC. Residues: CASSFSNQETQYF.